The sequence of this T cell receptor beta chain was determined in a study of blood T cell repertoires in COVID-19. Study in general: The United States, Italy and Spain supplied acute and convalescent COVID-19 samples. PBMCs, B-cell-depleted T cells, or T cells provided the cDNA or gDNA that made up the material.

Original methodology: The assay estimated nucleated cells by amplifying reference gene primers. The data were produced by immunoSEQ multiplex PCR, yet TCRdb's version contains in-frame clones alone and is incomplete. V and J calls and clone size are copied from that table; D and trimming were computed from the DNA. This table holds 130,000 or so clones, about 90% found once. The ends were cut back, 4 bases at V and 3 bases at J, with 10 bases in the middle. The V gene's germline CDR1 is KGHSH and CDR2 LQKENI. The CDR3 totals 14 residues. This sequence joins TRBV18 and TRBJ1-3; D ambiguous. Sequenced material: peripheral blood. This receptor was obtained from a woman aged 50 to 60 who had recovered from COVID-19. The CDR3 protein is CASSLRYIGNTIYF. CDR3 coding DNA: TGTGCCAGCTCACTCCGATACATTGGAAACACCATATATTTT.